One and the same sample provided the 9 T cell receptor beta chains below, sequenced in a study of shared clonotypes between healthy human individuals. Some clones are missing from TCRdb's copy, which holds only in-frame ones; the method was immunoSEQ multiplex PCR. The repertoire holds hundreds of thousands of clones, with roughly 98% as singletons. As defined, naive CD8 cells were CD45RO-negative and positively selected for CCR7, with terminally differentiated effector memory CD45RA+ cells excluded. Sequencing used naive CD8+ T cells sorted from blood. The receptors originated from a man aged 25-45 years in good health.

The chain joins TRBV28 to TRBJ2-1, with 11 positions matching TRBD2. With V trimmed by 4 bases and J by 4 bases, 3 bases remained unmatched. The CDR3 sequence is 15 residues long. The germline gives CDR1 MDHEN, CDR2 SYDVKM. The CDR3 here is CASSSLAGGYNEQFF. The CDR3 nucleotides read TGTGCCAGCAGTTCCCTAGCGGGAGGATACAATGAGCAGTTCTTC.

CDR3 region: CASRDGLYEQYF. In DNA form, the CDR3 reads TGTGCCAGCAGAGACGGCCTCTACGAGCAGTACTTC. The chain couples TRBV27 to TRBJ2-7; D remains unclear. Trimming removed 6 bases at V and 3 bases at J, with 9 bases between. The V gene's germline CDR1 is MNHEY and CDR2 SMNVEV (reference sequence). The length of the CDR3 is 12 residues.

CDR3 sequence (DNA): TGTGCCAGCAGTTTCAGCCTAAGCCCCACTAGTGAGCAGTACTTC. This codes for CASSFSLSPTSEQYF. The V and J genes are TRBV6-5 and TRBJ2-7; perhaps TRBD2 as D (5 bases). The CDR3 is made up of 15 amino acids. Germline V CDR1 and CDR2: MNHEY, SVGAGI. Trimming left V 4 bases short and J 7 bases short, with 20 bases between.

The chain carries TRBV7-9 and TRBJ2-7; TRBD1 aligns across 10 bases. In germline, CDR1 is SEHNR, CDR2 FQNEAQ (reference sequence). The CDR3 runs 18 residues. The ends lost 2 bases at V and 0 bases at J; junction bases unmatched: 10. CDR3 coding DNA: TGTGCCAGCAGCTTACCCCTCGGGACAGGGGATTACTCCTACGAGCAGTACTTC. Translating it yields CASSLPLGTGDYSYEQYF.

J is TRBJ2-7 and V is TRBV7-9; 8 bases match TRBD2. Germline values: CDR1 SEHNR, CDR2 FQNEAQ (reference sequence). This CDR3 is built from 14 residues. V shed 5 bases, J shed 3 bases, and the junction held 6 bases outside the gene matches. The CDR3 region is CASSPGTRNYEQYF. Here the CDR3 DNA reads TGTGCCAGCAGCCCCGGGACTAGAAACTACGAGCAGTACTTC.

The chain uses TRBV14 and TRBJ1-1; D is ambiguous. V lost 4 bases to trimming and J lost 5 bases, with 14 bases between them. CDR1 is SGHDN, CDR2 FVKESK, per germline. This CDR3 is 14 amino acids long. The DNA for the CDR3 is TGTGCCAGCAGCCCTCGGGGAAGAGGAACTGAAGCTTTCTTT. This sequence encodes CASSPRGRGTEAFF.

This clone came up once. The rearrangement links TRBV2 to TRBJ2-7, with 7 nucleotides matching TRBD1. V shed 4 bases, J shed 0 bases, and the junction held 12 bases outside the gene matches. Germline CDR1 reads SNHLY; CDR2 reads FYNNEI. This CDR3 contains 17 residues. The DNA for the CDR3 is TGTGCCAGCAGTGTCACGAGGGCAGGGGGAAGCTCCTACGAGCAGTACTTC. This sequence encodes CASSVTRAGGSSYEQYF.

V and J are TRBV6-1 and TRBJ2-7; weak D call: TRBD1 (6 bases). CDR1 MNHNS and CDR2 SASEGT come from the germline V gene. V was shortened by 6 bases and J by 0 bases, with 12 bases between the two germline ends. This CDR3 contains 14 residues. The CDR3 loop is CASSHTGTSYEQYF. In nucleotides, the CDR3 is TGTGCCAGCAGCCATACAGGGACCTCCTACGAGCAGTACTTC.

The chain has TRBV7-9 and TRBJ1-2, with D perhaps TRBD1 (5 bases). V was cut by 5 bases and J by 8 bases, with 12 bases left in between. The CDR3 spans 12 residues. In germline, CDR1 is SEHNR, CDR2 FQNEAQ (reference sequence). The CDR3 loop is CASSMTARGYTF. The DNA of the CDR3 is TGTGCCAGCAGCATGACAGCGAGGGGCTACACCTTC.